The 2 T cell receptor beta chains reported below all come from one sample, sequenced in a study of post-analysis software for immune sequencing data. Study-level points and caveats: Comparison of patients with controls showed five TRBV segments more frequent in patients, TRBV5-6, TRBV5-1 and TRBV20-1 among them.

These receptors have no known antigen. Prepared TCR beta cDNA libraries contained unique molecular identifiers. TCRdb ran MiXCR on the PCR reads and lists one entry per CDR3 protein. The profile shows approximately 260,000 distinct CDR3 sequences, 36% of them singletons. Sequenced sample: blood. The receptors were sampled from a girl under 18 with multiple sclerosis.

This clonotype was found many times. The V and J genes are TRBV7-3 and TRBJ2-3; D gene unclear. Trimming pared 2 bases from V and 4 bases from J, leaving 7 bases between. Germline lookup yields CDR1 SGHTA and CDR2 FQGTGA. The CDR3 extends over 13 amino acids. Written as DNA, the CDR3 is TGTGCCAGCAGCTTAGACTTTTCAGATACGCAGTATTTT. Protein product: CASSLDFSDTQYF.

This clonotype was seen repeatedly, ten times or more. The chain has TRBV7-9 and TRBJ2-5; D is perhaps TRBD1 (5 bases). V shed 10 bases and J shed 2 bases, with 14 bases lying between them. Per the germline V gene, CDR1 is SEHNR and CDR2 is FQNEAQ (reference sequence). The CDR3 sequence is 13 residues long. CDR3 nucleotides: TGTGCCACCCGCGTAGGGGATCAAGAGACCCAGTACTTC. Its protein product is CATRVGDQETQYF.